This T cell receptor (beta chain) was identified in a study of response to subunit inactivated influenza vaccine. Study findings and constraints: Each seasonal flu vaccination may recruit only limited new T cells, authors suggested.

CDR1 and CDR2 (germline): SSHAT, FNYEAQ (reference sequence). CDR3 size: 16 residues. Concerning this clonotype itself: Its specificity is unknown. A junction boundary mismatches the germline segment, possibly from a read error.

TCRdb re-called the RT-PCR reads with MiXCR, one entry per CDR3 protein. This repertoire shows fewer than 800,000 distinct CDR3 sequences, 15% to 17% found once; its top ten account for 11%. Sequenced here: PBMCs from blood, sampled approximately 13 days after vaccination. This sequence was found in a man aged 45-60 years who received an inactivated influenza vaccine. V usage is TRBV7-7 and J usage is TRBJ2-7; 7 bases map to TRBD1. CDR3 region: CASSLPLDRRTYEQYF. CDR3 DNA: TGTGCTAGCAGCTTGCCCCTGGACAGGAGGACCTACGAGCAGTACTTC.